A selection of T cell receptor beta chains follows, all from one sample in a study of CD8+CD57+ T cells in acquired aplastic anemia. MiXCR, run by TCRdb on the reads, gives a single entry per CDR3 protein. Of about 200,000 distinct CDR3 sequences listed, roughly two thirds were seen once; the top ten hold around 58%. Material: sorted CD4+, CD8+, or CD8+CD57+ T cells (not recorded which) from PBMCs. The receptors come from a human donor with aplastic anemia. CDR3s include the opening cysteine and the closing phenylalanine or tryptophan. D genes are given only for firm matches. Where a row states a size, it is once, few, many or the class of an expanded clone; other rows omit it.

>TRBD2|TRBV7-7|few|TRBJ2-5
CASSPEAGTSAYF
TGTGCCAGCAGCCCGGAAGCCGGGACTAGCGCGTACTTC
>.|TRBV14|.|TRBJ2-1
CASSQGRHQIEFF
TGTGCCAGCAGCCAAGGGCGACACCAAATCGAGTTCTTC
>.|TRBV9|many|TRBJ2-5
CASSVEGLGGETQYF
TGTGCCAGCAGCGTAGAGGGGCTTGGAGGGGAGACCCAGTACTTC
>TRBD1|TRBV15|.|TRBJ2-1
CATTPGTAYNEQFF
TGTGCCACCACCCCCGGGACAGCTTACAATGAGCAGTTCTTC
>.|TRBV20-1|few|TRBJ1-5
CSARETQGNQPQHF
TGCAGTGCTAGGGAGACCCAGGGCAATCAGCCCCAGCATTTT
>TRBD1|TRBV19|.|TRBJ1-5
CASSIGAGGISNQPQHF
TGTGCCAGTAGTATAGGGGCAGGGGGCATTAGCAATCAGCCCCAGCATTTT
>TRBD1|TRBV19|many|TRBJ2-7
CASSIGAGQGADEQYF
TGTGCCAGTAGTATCGGCGCCGGGCAGGGGGCTGACGAGCAGTACTTC
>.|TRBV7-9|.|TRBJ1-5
CASSLGGAQPQHF
TGTGCCAGCAGCTTAGGGGGGGCCCAGCCCCAGCATTTT
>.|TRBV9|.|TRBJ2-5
CASSVTASSQETQYF
TGTGCCAGCAGCGTAACGGCTAGCTCTCAAGAGACCCAGTACTTC
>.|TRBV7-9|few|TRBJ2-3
CASSPGQGRGTDTQYF
TGTGCCAGCAGCCCCGGCCAGGGGCGGGGCACAGATACGCAGTATTTT
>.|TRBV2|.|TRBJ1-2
CASSSKSWRNDGYTF
TGTGCCAGCAGTTCGAAGTCCTGGAGGAATGATGGCTACACCTTC
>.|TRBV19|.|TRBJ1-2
CASSIDYSFYGYTF
TGTGCCAGTAGTATAGACTACAGCTTCTATGGCTACACCTTC
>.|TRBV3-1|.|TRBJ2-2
CASSQVGVELFF
TGTGCCAGCAGCCAAGTAGGTGTAGAGCTGTTTTTT
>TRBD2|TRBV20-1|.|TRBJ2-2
CSAWTSGGARLFF
TGCAGTGCGTGGACTAGCGGGGGGGCCAGGCTGTTTTTT
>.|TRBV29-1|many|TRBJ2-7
CSASGSSSYEQYF
TGCAGCGCTTCGGGGTCAAGCTCCTACGAGCAGTACTTC
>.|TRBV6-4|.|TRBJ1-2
CASSAGTSGTDTQAPNYGYTF
TGTGCCAGCAGTGCCGGGACTAGCGGCACAGATACGCAGGCTCCTAACTATGGCTACACCTTC
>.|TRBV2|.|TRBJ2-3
CALSPGSTDTQYF
TGTGCCCTATCGCCAGGGTCGACGGATACGCAGTATTTT
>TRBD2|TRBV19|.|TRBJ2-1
CASSIRTSGNAEQFF
TGTGCCAGTAGTATTCGGACTAGCGGGAATGCTGAGCAGTTCTTC
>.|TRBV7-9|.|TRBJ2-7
CASKERPHHYEQYF
TGTGCCAGCAAGGAACGGCCACATCACTACGAGCAGTACTTC
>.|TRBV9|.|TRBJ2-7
CASSVGRDPYEQYF
TGTGCCAGCAGCGTAGGGCGGGACCCCTACGAGCAGTACTTC
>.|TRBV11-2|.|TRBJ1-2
CASSRHGDGYTF
TGTGCCAGCAGCCGACATGGGGATGGCTACACCTTC
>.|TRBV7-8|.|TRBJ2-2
CASSQNIEYRELFF
TGTGCCAGCAGCCAAAATATTGAGTACAGGGAGCTATTTTTT
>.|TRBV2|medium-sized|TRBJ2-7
CASSREGEPYEQYF
TGTGCCAGCAGTAGGGAGGGGGAGCCCTACGAGCAGTACTTC
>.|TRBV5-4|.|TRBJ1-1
CASSPAAAGATEAFF
TGTGCCAGCAGCCCCGCGGCGGCGGGGGCTACTGAAGCTTTCTTT
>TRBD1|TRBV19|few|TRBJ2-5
CASSPRQGTETQYF
TGTGCCAGTAGTCCCCGACAGGGAACGGAGACCCAGTACTTC
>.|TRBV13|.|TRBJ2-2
CASSSWDLDTGELFF
TGCGCCAGCAGCTCCTGGGACTTAGACACCGGGGAGCTGTTTTTT
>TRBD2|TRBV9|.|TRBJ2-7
CASSARTSGTTYEQYF
TGTGCCAGCAGCGCCCGGACTAGCGGTACCACCTACGAGCAGTACTTC
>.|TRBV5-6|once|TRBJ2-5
CASSLVGKTQYF
TGTGCCAGCAGCTTGGTCGGGAAGACCCAGTACTTC
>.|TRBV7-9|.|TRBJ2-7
CASSLSVQGSHEQYF
TGTGCCAGCAGCTTGAGTGTCCAGGGATCCCACGAGCAGTACTTC
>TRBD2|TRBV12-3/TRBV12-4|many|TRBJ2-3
CATDERGISDTQYF
TGTGCCACCGACGAGCGGGGGATATCAGATACGCAGTATTTT
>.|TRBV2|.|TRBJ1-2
CASRAPIPGYTF
TGTGCCAGCAGGGCGCCTATCCCCGGCTACACCTTC
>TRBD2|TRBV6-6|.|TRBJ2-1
CASSYVGGGCNEQFF
TGTGCCAGCAGTTACGTAGGCGGGGGGTGCAATGAGCAGTTCTTC
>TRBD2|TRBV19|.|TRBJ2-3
CASQAGTSGTQYF
TGTGCCAGTCAGGCGGGGACTAGCGGAACGCAGTATTTT
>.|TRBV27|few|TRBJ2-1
CASSFGKGYNEQFF
TGTGCCAGCAGTTTCGGAAAGGGATACAATGAGCAGTTCTTC
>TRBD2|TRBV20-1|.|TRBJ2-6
CSASGGVGANVLTF
TGCAGTGCTTCGGGGGGAGTCGGGGCCAACGTCCTGACTTTC
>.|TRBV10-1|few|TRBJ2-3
CASSESRSGTDTQYF
TGCGCCAGCAGTGAGTCTAGATCTGGGACAGATACGCAGTATTTT
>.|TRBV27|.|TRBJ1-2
CASNSAAGHYGYTF
TGTGCCAGCAATTCCGCGGCGGGACACTATGGCTACACCTTC
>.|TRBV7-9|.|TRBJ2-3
CGAESTDTQYF
TGCGGGGCGGAGTCTACAGATACGCAGTATTTT
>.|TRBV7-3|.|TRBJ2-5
CASSYIGPSQETQYF
TGTGCCAGCAGCTACATTGGACCGTCCCAAGAGACCCAGTACTTC
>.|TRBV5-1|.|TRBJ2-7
CASSLGSSAYEQYF
TGCGCCAGCAGCTTAGGCAGCTCTGCCTACGAGCAGTACTTC
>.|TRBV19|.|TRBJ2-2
CASRPGELHTGELFF
TGTGCCAGTAGGCCAGGGGAATTACACACCGGGGAGCTGTTTTTT
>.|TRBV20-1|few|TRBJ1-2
CSAREDGILYGYTF
TGCAGTGCTAGAGAGGACGGGATCCTCTATGGCTACACCTTC
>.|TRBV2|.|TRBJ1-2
CASREHPPGHGYTF
TGTGCCAGCAGGGAACATCCCCCCGGCCATGGCTACACCTTC
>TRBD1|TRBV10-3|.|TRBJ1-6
CAIRRQGKNSPLHF
TGTGCCATCAGAAGACAGGGAAAGAATTCACCCCTCCACTTT
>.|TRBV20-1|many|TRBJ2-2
CSARDRERSYTGELFF
TGCAGTGCTAGAGATAGGGAAAGATCATACACCGGGGAGCTGTTTTTT
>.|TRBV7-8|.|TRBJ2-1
CASSSQWSFVSSYNEQFF
TGTGCCAGCAGCTCCCAGTGGAGTTTCGTCAGCTCCTACAATGAGCAGTTCTTC
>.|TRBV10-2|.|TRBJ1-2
CASSEIPGGVYGYTF
TGCGCCAGCAGTGAGATTCCGGGAGGCGTCTATGGCTACACCTTC
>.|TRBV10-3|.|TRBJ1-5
CAISDDSLYQPQHF
TGTGCCATCAGTGACGACAGCCTCTATCAGCCCCAGCATTTT